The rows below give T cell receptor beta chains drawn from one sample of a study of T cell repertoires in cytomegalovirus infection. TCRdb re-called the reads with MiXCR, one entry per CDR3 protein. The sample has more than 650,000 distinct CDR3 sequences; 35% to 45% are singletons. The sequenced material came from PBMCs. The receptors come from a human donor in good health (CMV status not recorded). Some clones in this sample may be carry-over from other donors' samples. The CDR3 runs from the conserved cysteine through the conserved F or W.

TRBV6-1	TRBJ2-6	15	CASSEGSSGANVLTF
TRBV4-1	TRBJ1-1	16	CASSQDSAGPFTEAFF
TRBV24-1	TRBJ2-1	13	CATSGGGYNEQFF
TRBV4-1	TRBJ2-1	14	CASSQAVTYNEQFF
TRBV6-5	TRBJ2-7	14	CASSYRNPSYEQYF
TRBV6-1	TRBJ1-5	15	CASSPSTVKGQPQHF
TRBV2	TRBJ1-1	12	CASRDSGTEAFF
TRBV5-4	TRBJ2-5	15	CASTSTGGAGETQYF
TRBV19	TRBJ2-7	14	CASSIAGDSYEQYF
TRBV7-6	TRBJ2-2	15	CASSLEASGAGELFF
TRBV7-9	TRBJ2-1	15	CASSLSQGVHNEQFF
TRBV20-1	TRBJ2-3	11	CSAERTDTQYF
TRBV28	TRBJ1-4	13	CASSLQGYEKLFF
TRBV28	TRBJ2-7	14	CASSLLRGVYEQYF
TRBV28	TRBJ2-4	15	CASSPTDSIRNIQYF
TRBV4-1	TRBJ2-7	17	CASSQASGTGGYYEQYF
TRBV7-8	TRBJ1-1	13	CASRLTVPTEAFF
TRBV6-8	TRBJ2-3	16	CASRRLASASTYTQYF
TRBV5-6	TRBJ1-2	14	CASIQENPRYGYTF
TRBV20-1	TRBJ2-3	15	CSAPGAGPSTDTQYF
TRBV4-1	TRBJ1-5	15	CASSQATGGGQPQHF
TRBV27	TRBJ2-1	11	CASSDGGEQFF
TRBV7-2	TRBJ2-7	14	CASGGSGLLVEQYF
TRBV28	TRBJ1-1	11	CASSLPGEAFF
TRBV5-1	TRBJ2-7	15	CASSLEAGDTYEQYF
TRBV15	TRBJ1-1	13	CATSRGGYAEAFF
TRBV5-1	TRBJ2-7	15	CASSEPGHPTYEQYF
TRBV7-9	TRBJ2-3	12	CASSSSVGTQYF
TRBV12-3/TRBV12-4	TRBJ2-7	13	CASSLRRSYEQYF
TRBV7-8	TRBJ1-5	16	CASSMGTGSILWPQHF
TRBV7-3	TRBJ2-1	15	CASSLKAGGYNEQFF
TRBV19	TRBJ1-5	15	CASKGSSTELQPQHF
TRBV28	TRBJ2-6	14	CASLRAAGANVLTF
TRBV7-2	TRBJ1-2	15	CASSPGTTRNYGYTF
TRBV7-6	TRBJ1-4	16	CASSPGRGRGYEKLFF
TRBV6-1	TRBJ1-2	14	CASSYSTGDYGYTF
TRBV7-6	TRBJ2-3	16	CASSQKTGWDTDTQYF
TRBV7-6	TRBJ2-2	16	CASSSPSGANTGELFF
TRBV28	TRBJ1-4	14	CASTLGGFKEKLFF
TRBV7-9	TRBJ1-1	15	CASSFNRDRGTEAFF
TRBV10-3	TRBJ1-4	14	CAISLGQGFEKLFF
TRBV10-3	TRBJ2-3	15	CAISEPEASTDTQYF
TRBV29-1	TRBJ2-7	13	CSGMGQGGYEQYF
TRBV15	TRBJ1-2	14	CASSSYDSSSGYTF
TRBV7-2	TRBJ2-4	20	CASSLEGLSVTLLAKNIQYF
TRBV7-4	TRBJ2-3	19	CASSLSGTGLPSSTDTQYF
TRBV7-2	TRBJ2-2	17	CASRRARGPTNTGELFF
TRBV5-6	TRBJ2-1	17	CASSLTRLAGGLNEQFF